The sequence of this TCR beta chain was determined in a study of CD8+ T cells in alopecia areata. Germline CDR1 and CDR2: PRHDT and FYEKMQ (reference sequence). The CDR3 is 13 amino acids. V lost 7 bases, J lost 5 bases, and 15 bases lay in between. Sequencing relied on a cDNA template that was reverse transcribed from extracted RNA. TCRdb's table, derived via immunoSEQ multiplex PCR, lists solely in-frame clones and lacks some. The sample includes 250,000 to 350,000 clones, 60% seen only once; the top ten take 0.8% to 1%. The treatment was: oral pan-JAK inhibitor, 5-10 mg twice daily. The specimen was CD4+ T cells sorted from blood, collected around week 54, from a patient treated with tofacitinib. The J gene is TRBJ2-7, the V gene TRBV13, with a tentative D call TRBD2 (6 bases). This clonotype was obtained from a human donor with alopecia areata. CDR3 DNA sequence: TGTGCCAGCACCTGGCGGGGAGGCGACGAGCAGTACTTC. Translation: CASTWRGGDEQYF.